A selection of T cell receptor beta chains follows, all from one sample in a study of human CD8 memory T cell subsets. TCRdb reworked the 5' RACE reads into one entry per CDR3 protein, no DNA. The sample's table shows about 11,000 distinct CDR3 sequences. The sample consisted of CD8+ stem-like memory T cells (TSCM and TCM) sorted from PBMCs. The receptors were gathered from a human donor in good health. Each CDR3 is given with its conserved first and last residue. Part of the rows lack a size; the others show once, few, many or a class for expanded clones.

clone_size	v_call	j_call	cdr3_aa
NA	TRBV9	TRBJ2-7	CASSLGFTYEQYF
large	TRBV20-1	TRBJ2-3	CSARAARDTQYF
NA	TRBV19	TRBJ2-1	CATEDMGQGANEQFF
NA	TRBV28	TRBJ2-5	CASRPLSPAGVYQETQYF
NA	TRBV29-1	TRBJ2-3	CSVEGHGLVTDTQYF
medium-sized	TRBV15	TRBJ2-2	CATSRVVSSNTGELFF
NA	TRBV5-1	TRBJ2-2	CASSYGLAGTGELFF
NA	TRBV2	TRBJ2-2	CASSPWAGELFF
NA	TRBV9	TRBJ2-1	CASSVEGEWNEQFF
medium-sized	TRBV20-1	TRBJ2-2	CSARAKPRRGLTFAGELFF
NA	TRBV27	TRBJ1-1	CASSGQGQNTEAFF
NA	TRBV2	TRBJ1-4	CASSDLGGADEKLFF
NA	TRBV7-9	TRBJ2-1	CASSLVPGGLGNEQFF
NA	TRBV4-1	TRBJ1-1	CASSLLGVTEAFF